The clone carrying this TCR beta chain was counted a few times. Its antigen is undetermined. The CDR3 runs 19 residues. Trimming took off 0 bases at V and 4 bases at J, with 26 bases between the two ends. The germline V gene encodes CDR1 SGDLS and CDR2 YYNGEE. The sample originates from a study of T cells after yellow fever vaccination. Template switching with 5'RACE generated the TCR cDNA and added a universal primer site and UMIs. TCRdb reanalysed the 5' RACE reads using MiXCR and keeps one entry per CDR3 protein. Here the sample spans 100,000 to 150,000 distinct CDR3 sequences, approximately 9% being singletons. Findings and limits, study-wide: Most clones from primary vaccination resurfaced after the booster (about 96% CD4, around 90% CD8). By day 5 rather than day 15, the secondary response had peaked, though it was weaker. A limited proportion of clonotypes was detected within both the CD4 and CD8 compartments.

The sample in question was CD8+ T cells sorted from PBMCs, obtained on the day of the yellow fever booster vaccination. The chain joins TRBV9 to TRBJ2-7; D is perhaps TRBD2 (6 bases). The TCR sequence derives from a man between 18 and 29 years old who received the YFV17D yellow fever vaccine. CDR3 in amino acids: CASSVDSCFLGGRRYEQYV. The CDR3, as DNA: TGTGCCAGCAGCGTAGACTCTTGTTTCCTGGGGGGAAGACGGTACGAGCAGTACGTC.